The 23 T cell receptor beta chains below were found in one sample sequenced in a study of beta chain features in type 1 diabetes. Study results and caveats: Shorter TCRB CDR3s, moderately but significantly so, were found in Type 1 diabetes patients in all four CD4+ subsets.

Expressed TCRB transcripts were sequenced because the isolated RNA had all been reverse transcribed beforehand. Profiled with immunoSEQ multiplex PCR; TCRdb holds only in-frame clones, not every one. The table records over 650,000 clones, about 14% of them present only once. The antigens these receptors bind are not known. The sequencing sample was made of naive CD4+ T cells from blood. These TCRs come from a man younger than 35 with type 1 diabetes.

The CDR3: CASSLPDPRYEQYF. The CDR3, as DNA: TGCGCCAGCAGCTTGCCGGATCCCCGCTACGAGCAGTACTTC. This chain joins TRBV5-1 and TRBJ2-7; D remains ambiguous. This CDR3 is 14 amino acids long. V lost 1 base, J lost 3 bases, and 11 bases lay in between. Per the germline V gene, CDR1 is SGHRS and CDR2 is YFSETQ. The full variable domain, its missing parts supplied by reference TRBV5-1 and TRBJ2-7, is KAGVTQTPRYLIKTRGQQVTLSCSPISGHRSVSWYQQTPGQGLQFLFEYFSETQRNKGNFPGRFSGRQFSNSRSEMNVSTLELGDSALYLCASSLPDPRYEQYFGPGTRLTVT.

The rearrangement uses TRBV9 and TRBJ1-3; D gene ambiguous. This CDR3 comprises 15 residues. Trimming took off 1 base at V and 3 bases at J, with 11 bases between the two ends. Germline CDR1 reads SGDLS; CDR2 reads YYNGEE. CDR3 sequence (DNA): TGTGCCAGCAGCGTATCGGGTCAGCGTGGAAACACCATATATTTT. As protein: CASSVSGQRGNTIYF.

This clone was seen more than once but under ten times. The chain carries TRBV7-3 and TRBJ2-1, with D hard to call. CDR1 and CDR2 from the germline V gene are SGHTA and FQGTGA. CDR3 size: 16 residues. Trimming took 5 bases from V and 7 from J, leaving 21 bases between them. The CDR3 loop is CASSLAVGRGKNEQFF. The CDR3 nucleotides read TGTGCCAGCAGCCTCGCCGTTGGCCGCGGCAAAAATGAGCAGTTCTTC.

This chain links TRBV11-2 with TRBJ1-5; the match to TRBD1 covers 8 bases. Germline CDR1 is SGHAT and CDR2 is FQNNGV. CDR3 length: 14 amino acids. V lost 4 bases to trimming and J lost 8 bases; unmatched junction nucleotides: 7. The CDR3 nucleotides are TGTGCCAGCAGCTCCCAGGGGGCGAGGGAGCCCCAGCATTTT. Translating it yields CASSSQGAREPQHF.

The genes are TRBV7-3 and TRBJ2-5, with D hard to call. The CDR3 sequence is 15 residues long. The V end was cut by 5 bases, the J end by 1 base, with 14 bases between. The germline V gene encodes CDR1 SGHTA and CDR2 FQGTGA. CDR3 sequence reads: CASSDRLGGQETQYF. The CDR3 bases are TGTGCCAGCAGCGACCGTTTGGGCGGCCAAGAGACCCAGTACTTC.

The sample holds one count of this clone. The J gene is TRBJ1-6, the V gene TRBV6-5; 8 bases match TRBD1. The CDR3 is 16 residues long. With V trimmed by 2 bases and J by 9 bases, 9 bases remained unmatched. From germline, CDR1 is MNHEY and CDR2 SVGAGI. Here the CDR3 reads CASSYVGTGPFSPLHF. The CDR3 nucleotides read TGTGCCAGCAGTTACGTCGGGACAGGCCCTTTTTCACCCCTCCACTTT.

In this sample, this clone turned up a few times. CDR3 loop: CASSQDRQGAGTDTQYF. The DNA of the CDR3 is TGTGCCAGCAGCCAAGACCGACAGGGGGCGGGCACAGATACGCAGTATTTT. The chain combines TRBV4-2 with TRBJ2-3; 10 nucleotides match TRBD1. The V gene's germline CDR1 is LGHNA and CDR2 YNFKEQ. J gave up 1 base and V 0 bases, and 4 bases lay outside the gene matches. The CDR3 loop spans 17 amino acids.

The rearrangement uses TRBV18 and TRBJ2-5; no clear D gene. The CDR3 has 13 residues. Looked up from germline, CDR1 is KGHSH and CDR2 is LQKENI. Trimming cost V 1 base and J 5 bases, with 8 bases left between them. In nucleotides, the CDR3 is TGTGCCAGCTCACCACTCGATTCCGAGACCCAGTACTTC. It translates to CASSPLDSETQYF.

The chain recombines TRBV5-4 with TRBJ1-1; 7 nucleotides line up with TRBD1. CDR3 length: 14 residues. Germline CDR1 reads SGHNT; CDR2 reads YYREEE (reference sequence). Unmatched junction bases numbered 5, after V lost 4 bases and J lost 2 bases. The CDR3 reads CASSVQGGNTEAFF. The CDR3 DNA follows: TGTGCCAGCAGCGTACAAGGGGGCAACACTGAAGCTTTCTTT.

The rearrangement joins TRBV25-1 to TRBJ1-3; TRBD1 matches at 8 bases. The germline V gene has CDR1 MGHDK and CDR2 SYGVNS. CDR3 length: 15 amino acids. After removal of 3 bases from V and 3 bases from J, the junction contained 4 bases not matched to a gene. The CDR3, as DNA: TGTGCCAGCAGTGACGACAGGGGTGGTGGAAACACCATATATTTT. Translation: CASSDDRGGGNTIYF. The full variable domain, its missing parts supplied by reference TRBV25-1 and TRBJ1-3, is EADIYQTPRYLVIGTGKKITLECSQTMGHDKMYWYQQDPGMELHLIHYSYGVNSTEKGDLSSESTVSRIRTEHFPLTLESARPSHTSQYLCASSDDRGGGNTIYFGEGSWLTVV.

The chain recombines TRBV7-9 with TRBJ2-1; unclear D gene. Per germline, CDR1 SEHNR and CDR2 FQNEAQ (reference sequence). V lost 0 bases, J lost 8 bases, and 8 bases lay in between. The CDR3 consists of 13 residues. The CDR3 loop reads CASSLAVQDEQFF. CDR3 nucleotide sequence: TGTGCCAGCAGCTTAGCGGTTCAGGATGAGCAGTTCTTC.

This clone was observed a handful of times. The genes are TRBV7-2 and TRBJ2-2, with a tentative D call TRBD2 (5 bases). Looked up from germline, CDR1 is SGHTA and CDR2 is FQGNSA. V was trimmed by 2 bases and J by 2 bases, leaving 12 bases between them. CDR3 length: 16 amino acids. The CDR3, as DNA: TGTGCCAGCAGCTTACAAATGGCGGGTAACACCGGGGAGCTGTTTTTT. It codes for CASSLQMAGNTGELFF.

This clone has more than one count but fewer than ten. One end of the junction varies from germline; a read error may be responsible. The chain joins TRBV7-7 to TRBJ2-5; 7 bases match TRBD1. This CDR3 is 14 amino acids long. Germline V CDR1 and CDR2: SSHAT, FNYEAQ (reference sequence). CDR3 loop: CASSRDSPQETQYF. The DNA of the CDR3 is TGTGCTAGCAGCCGGGACAGCCCTCAAGAGACCCAGTACTTC.

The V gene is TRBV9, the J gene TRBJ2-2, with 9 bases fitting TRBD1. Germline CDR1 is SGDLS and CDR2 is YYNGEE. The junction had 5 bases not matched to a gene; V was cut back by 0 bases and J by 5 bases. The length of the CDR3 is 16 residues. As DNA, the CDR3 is TGTGCCAGCAGCGTAGGAGTACAGGGGGCGACCGGGGAGCTGTTTTTT. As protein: CASSVGVQGATGELFF.

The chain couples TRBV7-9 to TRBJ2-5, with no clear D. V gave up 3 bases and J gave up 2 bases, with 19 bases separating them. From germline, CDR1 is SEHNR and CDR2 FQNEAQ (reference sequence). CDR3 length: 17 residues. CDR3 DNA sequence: TGTGCCAGCAGCTTTGGACGGGCAGTATGGTTACAAGAGACCCAGTACTTC. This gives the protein CASSFGRAVWLQETQYF.

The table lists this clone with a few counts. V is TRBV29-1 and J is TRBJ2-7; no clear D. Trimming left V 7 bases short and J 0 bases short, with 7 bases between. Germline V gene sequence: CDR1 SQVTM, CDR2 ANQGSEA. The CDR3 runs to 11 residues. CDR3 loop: CSARYSYEQYF. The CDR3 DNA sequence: TGCAGCGCCAGATACTCCTACGAGCAGTACTTC.

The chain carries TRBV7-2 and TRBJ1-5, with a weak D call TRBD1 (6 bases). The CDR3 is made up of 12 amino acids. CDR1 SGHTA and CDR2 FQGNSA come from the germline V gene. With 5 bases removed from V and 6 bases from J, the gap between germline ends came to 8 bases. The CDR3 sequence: CASSMDSQPQHF. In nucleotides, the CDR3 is TGTGCCAGCAGCATGGACAGTCAGCCCCAGCATTTT.

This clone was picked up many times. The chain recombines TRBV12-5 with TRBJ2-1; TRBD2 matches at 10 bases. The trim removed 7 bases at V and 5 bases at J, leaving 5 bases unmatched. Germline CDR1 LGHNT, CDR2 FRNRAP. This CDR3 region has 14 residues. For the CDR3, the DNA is TGTGCTAGTGCCCTCGGACTAGCGGACAATGAGCAGTTCTTC. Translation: CASALGLADNEQFF.

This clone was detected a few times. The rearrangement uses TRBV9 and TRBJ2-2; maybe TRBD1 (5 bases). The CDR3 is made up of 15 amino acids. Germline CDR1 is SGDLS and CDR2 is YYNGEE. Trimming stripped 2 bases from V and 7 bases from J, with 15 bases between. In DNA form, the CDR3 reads TGTGCCAGCAGCGTTCAGGGAATAAGAGTCGGGGAGCTGTTTTTT. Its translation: CASSVQGIRVGELFF.

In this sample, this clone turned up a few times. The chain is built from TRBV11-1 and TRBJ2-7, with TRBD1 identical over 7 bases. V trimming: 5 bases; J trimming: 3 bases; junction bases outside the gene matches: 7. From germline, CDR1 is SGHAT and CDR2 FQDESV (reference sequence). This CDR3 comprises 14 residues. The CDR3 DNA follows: TGTGCCAGCAGCCCGAGGACAGGTTTCTACGAGCAGTACTTC. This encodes CASSPRTGFYEQYF.

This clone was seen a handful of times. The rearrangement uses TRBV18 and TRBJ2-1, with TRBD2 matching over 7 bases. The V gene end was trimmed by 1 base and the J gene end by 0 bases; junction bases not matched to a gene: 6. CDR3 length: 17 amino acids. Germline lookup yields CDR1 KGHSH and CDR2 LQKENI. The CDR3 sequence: CASSPLLADFSYNEQFF. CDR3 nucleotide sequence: TGTGCCAGCTCACCACTCCTAGCGGATTTCTCCTACAATGAGCAGTTCTTC.

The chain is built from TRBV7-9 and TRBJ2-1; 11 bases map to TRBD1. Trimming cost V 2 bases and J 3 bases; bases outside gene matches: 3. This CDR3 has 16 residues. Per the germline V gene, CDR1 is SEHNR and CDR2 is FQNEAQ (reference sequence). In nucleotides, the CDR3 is TGTGCCAGCAGCTTATGGACAGGGGGCCTCTACAATGAGCAGTTCTTC. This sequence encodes CASSLWTGGLYNEQFF.

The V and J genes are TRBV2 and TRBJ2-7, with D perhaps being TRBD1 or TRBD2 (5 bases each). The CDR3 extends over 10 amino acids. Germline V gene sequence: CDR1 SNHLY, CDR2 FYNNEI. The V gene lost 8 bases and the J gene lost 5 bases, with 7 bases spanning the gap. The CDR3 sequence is CASEGNEQYF. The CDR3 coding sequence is TGTGCCAGCGAGGGGAACGAGCAGTACTTC.